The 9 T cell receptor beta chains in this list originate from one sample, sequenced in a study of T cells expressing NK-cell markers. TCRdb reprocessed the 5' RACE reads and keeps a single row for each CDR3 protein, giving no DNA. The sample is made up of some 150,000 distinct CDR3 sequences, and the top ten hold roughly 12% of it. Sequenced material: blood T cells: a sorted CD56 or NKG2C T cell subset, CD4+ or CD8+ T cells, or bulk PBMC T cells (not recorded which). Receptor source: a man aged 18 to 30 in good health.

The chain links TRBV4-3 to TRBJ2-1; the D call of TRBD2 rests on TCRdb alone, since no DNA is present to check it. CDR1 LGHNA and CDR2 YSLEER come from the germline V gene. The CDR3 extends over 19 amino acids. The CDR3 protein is CASSQDSAFGLAGLNEQFF.

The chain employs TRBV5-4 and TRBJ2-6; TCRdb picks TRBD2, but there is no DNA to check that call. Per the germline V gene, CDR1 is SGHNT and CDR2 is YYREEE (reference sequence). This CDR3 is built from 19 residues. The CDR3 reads CASSLLAGEPSLKANVLTF.

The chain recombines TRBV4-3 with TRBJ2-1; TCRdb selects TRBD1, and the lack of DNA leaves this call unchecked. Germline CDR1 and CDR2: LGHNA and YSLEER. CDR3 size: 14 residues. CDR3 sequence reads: CASSQSGGGNEQFF.

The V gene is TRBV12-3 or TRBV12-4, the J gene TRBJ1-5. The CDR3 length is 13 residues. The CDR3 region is CASSEIEGQPQHF.

The chain's CDR3 is CASKSGRADTQYF. This chain connects TRBV6-1 to TRBJ2-3; absent DNA, TCRdb's TRBD1 call cannot be checked. In germline, CDR1 is MNHNS, CDR2 SASEGT. This CDR3 is built from 13 residues.

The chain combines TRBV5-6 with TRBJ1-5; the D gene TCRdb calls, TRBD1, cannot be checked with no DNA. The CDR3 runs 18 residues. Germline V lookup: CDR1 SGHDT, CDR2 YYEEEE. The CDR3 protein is CASSFGTGDRYSNQPQHF. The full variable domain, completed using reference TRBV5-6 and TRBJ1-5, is DAGVTQSPTHLIKTRGQQVTLRCSPKSGHDTVSWYQQALGQGPQFIFQYYEEEERQRGNFPDRFSGHQFPNYSSELNVNALLLGDSALYLCASSFGTGDRYSNQPQHFGDGTRLSIL.

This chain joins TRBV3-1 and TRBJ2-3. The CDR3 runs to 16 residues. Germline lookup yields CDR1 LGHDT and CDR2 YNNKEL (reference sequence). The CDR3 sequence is CASSPRGPTSSDTQYF.

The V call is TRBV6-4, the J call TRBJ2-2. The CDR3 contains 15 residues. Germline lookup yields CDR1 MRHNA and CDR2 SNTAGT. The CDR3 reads CASSALASHTGELFF.

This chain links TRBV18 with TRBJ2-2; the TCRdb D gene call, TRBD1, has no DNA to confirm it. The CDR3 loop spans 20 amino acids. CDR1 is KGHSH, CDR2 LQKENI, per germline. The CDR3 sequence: CASSPYNSVFGTENTGELFF.